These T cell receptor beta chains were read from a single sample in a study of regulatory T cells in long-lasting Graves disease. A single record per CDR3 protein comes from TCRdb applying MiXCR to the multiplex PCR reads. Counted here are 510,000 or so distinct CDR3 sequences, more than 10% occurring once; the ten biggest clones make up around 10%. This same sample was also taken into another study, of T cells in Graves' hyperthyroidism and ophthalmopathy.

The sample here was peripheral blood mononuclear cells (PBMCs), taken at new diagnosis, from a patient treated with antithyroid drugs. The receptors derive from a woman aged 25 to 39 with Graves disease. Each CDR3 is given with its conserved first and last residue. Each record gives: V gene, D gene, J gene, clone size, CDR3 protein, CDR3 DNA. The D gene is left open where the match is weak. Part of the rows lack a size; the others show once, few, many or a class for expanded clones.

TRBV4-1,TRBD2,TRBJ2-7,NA,CASSQGQGLAGFPSHFYEQYF,TGCGCCAGCAGCCAAGGTCAGGGATTAGCGGGATTCCCTTCCCACTTCTACGAGCAGTACTTC
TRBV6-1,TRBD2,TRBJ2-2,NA,CASSETWLAGGPYTGELFF,TGTGCCAGCAGTGAAACTTGGCTAGCGGGAGGGCCGTATACCGGGGAGCTGTTTTTT
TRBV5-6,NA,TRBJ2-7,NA,CASSPGTVRSSYEQYF,TGTGCCAGCAGCCCCGGGACGGTAAGATCCTCCTACGAGCAGTACTTC
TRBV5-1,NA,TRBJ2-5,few,CASSLGSEETQYF,TGCGCCAGCAGCTTAGGGTCAGAAGAGACCCAGTACTTC
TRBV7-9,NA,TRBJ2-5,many,CASSRLGGETQYF,TGTGCCAGCAGCCGACTAGGGGGAGAGACCCAGTACTTC
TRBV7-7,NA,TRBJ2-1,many,CASSFGQVSYNEQFF,TGTGCCAGCAGCTTTGGCCAAGTGTCCTACAATGAGCAGTTCTTC
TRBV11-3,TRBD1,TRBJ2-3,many,CASSLLRPDRGGTQYF,TGTGCCAGCAGCTTACTTCGTCCAGACAGGGGAGGCACGCAGTATTTT
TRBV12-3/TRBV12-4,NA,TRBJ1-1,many,CASSFSPTEAFF,TGTGCCAGCAGTTTCTCTCCCACTGAAGCTTTCTTT
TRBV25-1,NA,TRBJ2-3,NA,CASSDPQGGTDTQYF,TGTGCCAGCAGTGATCCTCAGGGTGGGACAGATACGCAGTATTTT
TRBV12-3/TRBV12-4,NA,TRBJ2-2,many,CASSLEGRPNTGELFF,TGTGCCAGCAGTCTAGAGGGGAGGCCGAACACCGGGGAGCTGTTTTTT
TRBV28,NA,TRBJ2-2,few,CASSSPLTGSGELFF,TGTGCCAGCAGTTCACCCCTAACAGGGTCCGGGGAGCTGTTTTTT
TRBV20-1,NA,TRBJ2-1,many,CSARDSVYNEQFF,TGCAGTGCTAGGGATTCCGTCTACAATGAGCAGTTCTTC
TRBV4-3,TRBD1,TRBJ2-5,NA,CASSPGQGGGETQYF,TGCGCCAGCAGCCCCGGACAGGGGGGCGGAGAGACCCAGTACTTC
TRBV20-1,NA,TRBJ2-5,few,CPPQGLQETQYF,TGCCCCCCGCAGGGCCTCCAAGAGACCCAGTACTTC
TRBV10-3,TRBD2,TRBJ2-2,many,CAISSGRGTGELFF,TGTGCCATCAGTAGCGGGAGAGGGACCGGGGAGCTGTTTTTT
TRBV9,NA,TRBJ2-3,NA,CASSVAGITDTQYF,TGTGCCAGCAGCGTAGCGGGAATTACAGATACGCAGTATTTT
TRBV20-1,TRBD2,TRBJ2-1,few,CSAWTSGTDYNEQFF,TGCAGTGCTTGGACTAGCGGGACAGACTACAATGAGCAGTTCTTC
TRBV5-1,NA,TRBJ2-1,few,CASSLVWDSSYNEQFF,TGCGCCAGCAGCCTGGTTTGGGATAGCTCCTACAATGAGCAGTTCTTC
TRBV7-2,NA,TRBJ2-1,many,CASSFIADLYNEQFF,TGTGCCAGCAGCTTTATAGCGGATCTCTACAATGAGCAGTTCTTC
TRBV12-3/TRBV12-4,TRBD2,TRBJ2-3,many,CASSFPGGSFDTQYF,TGTGCCAGCAGTTTCCCGGGAGGTTCGTTCGATACGCAGTATTTT
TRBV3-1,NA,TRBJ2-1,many,CASSQYYNNEQFF,TGTGCCAGCAGCCAATATTACAACAATGAGCAGTTCTTC
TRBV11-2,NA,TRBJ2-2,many,CASSLAGQATGELFF,TGTGCCAGCAGCTTAGCAGGACAAGCCACCGGGGAGCTGTTTTTT
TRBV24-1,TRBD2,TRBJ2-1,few,CATSDLSEREPAYNEQFF,TGTGCCACCAGTGATTTGAGTGAGCGGGAGCCCGCCTACAATGAGCAGTTCTTC
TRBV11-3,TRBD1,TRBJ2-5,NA,CASSMGQGWTQYF,TGTGCCAGCAGCATGGGACAGGGGTGGACCCAGTACTTC
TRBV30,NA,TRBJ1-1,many,CAYEGQTNTEAFF,TGTGCCTACGAGGGCCAGACGAACACTGAAGCTTTCTTT
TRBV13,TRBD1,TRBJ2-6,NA,CASSSPPPDGTGGGGANVLTF,TGTGCCAGCAGCTCTCCCCCACCTGATGGGACAGGGGGCGGGGGGGCCAACGTCCTGACTTTC
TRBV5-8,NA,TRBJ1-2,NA,CASSLPFTGYTF,TGTGCCAGCAGCTTGCCTTTTACAGGCTACACCTTC
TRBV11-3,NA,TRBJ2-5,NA,CASSPMAVQETQYF,TGTGCCAGCAGCCCCATGGCGGTCCAAGAGACCCAGTACTTC
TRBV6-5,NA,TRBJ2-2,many,CASSSKWELFF,TGTGCCAGCAGTTCCAAGTGGGAGCTGTTTTTT
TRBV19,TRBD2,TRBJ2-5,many,CASSMWAGDGETQYF,TGTGCCAGTAGTATGTGGGCGGGAGACGGAGAGACCCAGTACTTC
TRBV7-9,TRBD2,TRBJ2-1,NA,CASSLLAGASFDEQFF,TGTGCCAGCAGCCTACTAGCGGGAGCGTCATTCGATGAGCAGTTCTTC
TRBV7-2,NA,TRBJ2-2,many,CASSFSALMTGELFF,TGTGCCAGCAGCTTTTCGGCCTTAATGACCGGGGAGCTGTTTTTT
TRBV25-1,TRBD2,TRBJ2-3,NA,CAPTGDRVAGGPPDTQYF,TGTGCCCCCACAGGGGATCGGGTAGCGGGAGGGCCCCCAGATACGCAGTATTTT
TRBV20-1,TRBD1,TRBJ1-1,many,CSVIRDREGAFF,TGCAGCGTGATCCGGGACAGAGAAGGAGCTTTCTTT
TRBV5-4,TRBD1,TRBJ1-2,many,CASSSVYRGGNYGYTF,TGTGCCAGCAGCTCGGTCTACAGGGGAGGAAACTATGGCTACACCTTC
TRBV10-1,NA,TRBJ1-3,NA,CASSEGSSSGNTIYF,TGCGCCAGCAGTGAGGGGTCAAGCTCTGGAAACACCATATATTTT
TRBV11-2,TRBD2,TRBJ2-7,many,CASSPRGGRFYEQYF,TGTGCCAGCAGCCCTCGAGGCGGGAGGTTCTACGAGCAGTACTTC
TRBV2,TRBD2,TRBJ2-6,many,CASSESGVSRGANVLTF,TGTGCCAGCAGTGAAAGCGGGGTATCGCGAGGGGCCAACGTCCTGACTTTC
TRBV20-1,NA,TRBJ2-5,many,CSARQWGSQETQYF,TGCAGTGCTAGACAGTGGGGTTCCCAAGAGACCCAGTACTTC
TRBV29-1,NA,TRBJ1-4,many,CSVAQGSEKLFF,TGCAGCGTCGCCCAGGGTTCAGAAAAACTGTTTTTT
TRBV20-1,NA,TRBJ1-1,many,CSATGQLNTEAFF,TGCAGTGCTACCGGACAGCTGAACACTGAAGCTTTCTTT
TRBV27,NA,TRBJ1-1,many,CASSLVRGSTEAFF,TGTGCCAGCAGCTTAGTGCGGGGGTCCACTGAAGCTTTCTTT